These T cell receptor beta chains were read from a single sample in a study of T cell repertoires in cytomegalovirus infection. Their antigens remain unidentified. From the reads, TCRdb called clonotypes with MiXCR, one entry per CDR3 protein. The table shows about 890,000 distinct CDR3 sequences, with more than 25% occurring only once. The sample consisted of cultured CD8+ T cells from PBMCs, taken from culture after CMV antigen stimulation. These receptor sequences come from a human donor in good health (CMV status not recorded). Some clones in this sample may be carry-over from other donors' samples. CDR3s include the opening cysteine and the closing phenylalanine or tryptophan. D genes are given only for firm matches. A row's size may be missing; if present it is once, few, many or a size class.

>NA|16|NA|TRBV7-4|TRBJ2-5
CASSSKGGGLQETQYF
TGTGCCAGCAGCTCAAAAGGGGGAGGATTGCAAGAGACCCAGTACTTC
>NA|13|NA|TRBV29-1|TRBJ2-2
CSVEESGAGELFF
TGCAGCGTCGAAGAGTCAGGAGCCGGGGAGCTGTTTTTT
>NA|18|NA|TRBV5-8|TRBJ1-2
CASSWPLWGQRGDYGYTF
TGTGCCAGCAGCTGGCCCCTGTGGGGACAACGGGGGGACTATGGCTACACCTTC
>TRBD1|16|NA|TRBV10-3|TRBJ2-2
CAISGTGRTNTGELFF
TGTGCCATCAGTGGGACAGGGAGGACAAACACCGGGGAGCTGTTTTTT
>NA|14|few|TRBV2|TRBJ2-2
CASSDPRYTGELFF
TGTGCCAGCAGTGATCCCAGATACACCGGGGAGCTGTTTTTT
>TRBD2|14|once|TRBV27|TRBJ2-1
CASSFGTSTYEQFF
TGTGCCAGCAGTTTCGGGACTAGTACTTATGAGCAGTTCTTC
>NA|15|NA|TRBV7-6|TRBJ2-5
CASSLAGTGSRTQYF
TGTGCCAGCAGCTTAGCTGGGACGGGGAGTCGTACCCAGTACTTC
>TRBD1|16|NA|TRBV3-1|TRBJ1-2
CASSQARGGYHYGYTF
TGTGCCAGCAGCCAAGCCAGGGGGGGGTATCACTATGGCTACACCTTC
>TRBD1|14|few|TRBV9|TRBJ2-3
CASNRDRGTDTQYF
TGTGCCAGCAACCGGGACAGGGGAACAGATACGCAGTATTTT
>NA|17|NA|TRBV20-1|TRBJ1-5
CSARDWRREESNQPQHF
TGCAGTGCTAGAGATTGGCGTAGGGAAGAGAGCAATCAGCCCCAGCATTTT
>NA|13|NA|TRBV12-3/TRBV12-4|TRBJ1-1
CASSVSPGSEAFF
TGTGCCAGCAGTGTGTCCCCAGGGTCTGAAGCTTTCTTT
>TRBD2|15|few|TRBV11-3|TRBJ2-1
CASSLRAGGTREQFF
TGTGCCAGCAGCTTAAGGGCGGGGGGGACCAGGGAGCAGTTCTTC
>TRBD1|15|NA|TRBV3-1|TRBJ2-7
CASSQATGVVSEQYF
TGTGCCAGCAGCCAAGCGACAGGGGTGGTCAGCGAGCAGTACTTC
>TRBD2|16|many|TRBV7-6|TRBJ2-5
CASSLETSGVGETQYF
TGTGCCAGCAGCTTGGAGACTAGCGGGGTAGGAGAGACCCAGTACTTC
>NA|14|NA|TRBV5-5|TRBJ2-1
CASSFLMGHNEQFF
TGTGCCAGCAGCTTTCTGATGGGGCACAATGAGCAGTTCTTC
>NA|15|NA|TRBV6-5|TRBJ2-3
CASSYGGGLTDTQYF
TGTGCCAGCAGTTACGGGGGGGGGCTCACAGATACGCAGTATTTT
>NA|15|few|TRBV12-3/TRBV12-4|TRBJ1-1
CASSLAAPGGTEAFF
TGTGCCAGCAGTTTAGCGGCGCCGGGGGGCACTGAAGCTTTCTTT
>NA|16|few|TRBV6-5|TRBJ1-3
CASSYGPREPGNTIYF
TGTGCCAGCAGTTACGGTCCGAGGGAGCCCGGAAACACCATATATTTT
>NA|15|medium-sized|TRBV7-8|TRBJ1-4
CASSYSGRSNEKLFF
TGTGCCAGCAGCTACAGTGGCAGGTCTAATGAAAAACTGTTTTTT
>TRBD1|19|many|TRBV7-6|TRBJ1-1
CASSLRSPRDRGFGTEAFF
TGTGCCAGCAGCTTACGATCCCCCCGGGACAGGGGCTTCGGAACTGAAGCTTTCTTT
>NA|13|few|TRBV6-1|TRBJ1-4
CASSYQFAEKLFF
TGTGCCAGCAGTTACCAATTCGCCGAAAAACTGTTTTTT
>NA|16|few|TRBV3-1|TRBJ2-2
CASSQARSMNTGELFF
TGTGCCAGCAGCCAAGCGCGATCTATGAACACCGGGGAGCTGTTTTTT
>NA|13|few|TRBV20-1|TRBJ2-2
CSARDTDTGELFF
TGCAGTGCTCGGGACACGGACACCGGGGAGCTGTTTTTT
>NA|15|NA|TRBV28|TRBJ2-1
CASSPPGARGNEQFF
TGTGCCAGCAGTCCGCCCGGGGCTCGAGGCAATGAGCAGTTCTTC
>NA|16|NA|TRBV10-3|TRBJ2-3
CAISETSSKVADTQYF
TGTGCCATCAGTGAAACGAGTAGCAAAGTTGCAGATACGCAGTATTTT
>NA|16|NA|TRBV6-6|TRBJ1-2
CASSSLQTESNYGYTF
TGTGCCAGCAGTTCCTTACAGACAGAATCTAACTATGGCTACACCTTC
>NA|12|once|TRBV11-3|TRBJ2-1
CASSLMEHEQFF
TGTGCCAGCAGCTTAATGGAGCATGAGCAGTTCTTC
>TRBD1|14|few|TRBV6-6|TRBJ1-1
CASSPTQGVKEAFF
TGTGCCAGCAGTCCTACACAGGGGGTCAAAGAAGCTTTCTTT
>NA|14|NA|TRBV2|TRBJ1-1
CASGRKGGNTEAFF
TGTGCCAGCGGCCGTAAAGGGGGGAACACTGAAGCTTTCTTT
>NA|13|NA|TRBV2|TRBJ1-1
CATSYRENTEAFF
TGTGCCACCTCGTACAGGGAGAACACTGAAGCTTTCTTT
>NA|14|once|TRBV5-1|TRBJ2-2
CASSLAWGAGELFF
TGCGCCAGCAGCTTGGCCTGGGGGGCCGGGGAGCTGTTTTTT
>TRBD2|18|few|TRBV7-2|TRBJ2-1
CASSARAGGGLSYNEQFF
TGTGCCAGCAGCGCCAGAGCGGGGGGGGGTTTGTCCTACAATGAGCAGTTCTTC
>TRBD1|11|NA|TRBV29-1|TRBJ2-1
CSVWTGNEQFF
TGCAGCGTTTGGACAGGGAATGAGCAGTTCTTC